This TCR beta chain was sequenced in a study of T cell repertoires in cytomegalovirus infection. Broader study findings: CMV-specific TCR beta clonotypes restricted by HLA-C were the ones dominating the ex vivo response.

Germline CDR1 reads MNHEY; CDR2 reads SVGAGI. This CDR3 region has 15 residues. J was trimmed by 3 bases and V by 6 bases; bases with no gene match: 5. TCRdb recomputed calls from the reads with MiXCR, one row per CDR3 protein. The data contain about half a million distinct CDR3 sequences, roughly 34% of them seen just once; the ten biggest clones take up roughly a sixth. Worth noting for this clonotype: Its antigen is as yet unknown.

This chain links TRBV6-5 with TRBJ2-3; 11 bases are shared with TRBD2. The receptor's source is a human donor in good health (CMV status not recorded). Some clones in this sample may be carry-over from other donors' samples. Sequenced here: cultured PBMCs, sampled from culture after CMV antigen stimulation. The CDR3 here is CASSYSGGGTDTQYF. CDR3 sequence (DNA): TGTGCCAGCAGCTATAGCGGGGGGGGGACAGATACGCAGTATTTT.